The 3 T cell receptor beta chains below all came from one sample that was sequenced in a study of technical replicates of blood from several donors. Sequencing used immunoSEQ multiplex PCR; TCRdb keeps in-frame clones, though not all of them. Of about 83,000 clones in the sample, around 92% are singletons; the top ten hold about 0.26%. Sequencing used T cells isolated from PBMCs. The receptors stem from a human donor in good health.

The chain has TRBV10-1 and TRBJ1-1, with no clear D. The V gene lost 6 bases and the J gene lost 2 bases, with 10 bases spanning the gap. The CDR3 spans 13 residues. CDR1 WNHNN and CDR2 SYGVQD come from the germline V gene (reference sequence). In nucleotides, the CDR3 is TGCGCCAGCAGCCTGCAGTCTAACACTGAAGCTTTCTTT. Amino acid sequence: CASSLQSNTEAFF.

V and J are TRBV7-9 and TRBJ2-3; 8 bases are shared with TRBD1. CDR1 is SEHNR, CDR2 FQNEAQ, per germline (reference sequence). The junction had 7 bases not matched to a gene; V was cut back by 5 bases and J by 3 bases. This CDR3 comprises 15 residues. CDR3 nucleotides: TGTGCCAGCAGCGCCAGGGACAGGAAGACAGATACGCAGTATTTT. This encodes CASSARDRKTDTQYF.

CDR3 in amino acids: CATGKAGELFF. The CDR3 DNA reads as TGTGCCACAGGGAAGGCCGGGGAGCTGTTTTTT. The chain couples TRBV2 to TRBJ2-2; maybe TRBD1 (5 bases). The CDR3 loop spans 11 amino acids. The germline gives CDR1 SNHLY, CDR2 FYNNEI. V was cut by 10 bases and J by 6 bases, with 9 bases left in between.